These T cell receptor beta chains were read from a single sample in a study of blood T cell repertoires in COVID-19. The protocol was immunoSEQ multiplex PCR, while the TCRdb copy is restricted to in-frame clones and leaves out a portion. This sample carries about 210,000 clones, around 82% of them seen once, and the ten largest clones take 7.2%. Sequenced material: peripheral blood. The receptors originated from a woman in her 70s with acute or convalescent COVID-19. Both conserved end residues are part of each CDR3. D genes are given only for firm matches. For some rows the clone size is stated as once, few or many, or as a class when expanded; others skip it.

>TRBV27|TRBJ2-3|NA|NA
CASSFTPLLGTQYF
TGTGCCAGCAGTTTTACACCCCTGCTAGGTACGCAGTATTTT
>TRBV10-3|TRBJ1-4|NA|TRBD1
CAISLGDRGLGEKLFF
TGTGCCATCAGCCTCGGGGACAGGGGGCTCGGGGAAAAACTGTTTTTT
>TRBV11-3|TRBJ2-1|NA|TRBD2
CASSPGGGYNEQFF
TGTGCCAGCAGCCCGGGCGGGGGCTACAATGAGCAGTTCTTC
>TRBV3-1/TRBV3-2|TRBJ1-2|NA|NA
CASSQGIGYTF
TGTGCCAGCAGCCAAGGTATTGGCTACACCTTC
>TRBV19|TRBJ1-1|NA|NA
CASSKTVENTEAFF
TGTGCCAGTAGTAAGACAGTGGAGAACACTGAAGCTTTCTTT
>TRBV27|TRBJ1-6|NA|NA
CASSKRGSYNSPLHF
TGTGCCAGCAGTAAACGGGGTTCCTATAATTCACCCCTCCACTTT
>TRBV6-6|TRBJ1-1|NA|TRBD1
CASSYPWTGTNTEAFF
TGTGCCAGCAGTTACCCTTGGACAGGGACGAACACTGAAGCTTTCTTT
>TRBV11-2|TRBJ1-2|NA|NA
CASSQGGRRRSYTF
TGTGCCAGCAGCCAGGGAGGCAGACGAAGGAGCTACACCTTC
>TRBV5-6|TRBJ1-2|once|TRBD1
CASSFQQGASGYTF
TGTGCCAGCAGCTTTCAACAGGGGGCGAGTGGCTACACCTTC
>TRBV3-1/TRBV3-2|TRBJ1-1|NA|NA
CASSIKGGRGEAFF
TGTGCCAGCAGCATTAAAGGGGGTCGGGGTGAAGCTTTCTTT
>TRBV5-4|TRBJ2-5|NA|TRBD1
CASSIGQGGQETQYF
TGTGCCAGCAGCATCGGACAGGGAGGCCAAGAGACCCAGTACTTC
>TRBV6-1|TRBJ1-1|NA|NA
CASSEMGRVIGSGPEAFF
TGTGCCAGCAGTGAAATGGGGCGGGTTATCGGGAGCGGCCCTGAAGCTTTCTTT
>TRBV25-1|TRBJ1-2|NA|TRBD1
CASSEIDRGPGDYGYTF
TGTGCCAGCAGTGAAATCGACAGGGGGCCGGGTGACTATGGCTACACCTTC
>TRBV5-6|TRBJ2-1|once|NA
CASSSPGIVFTNEQFF
TGTGCCAGCAGCTCACCGGGAATAGTTTTCACGAATGAGCAGTTCTTC
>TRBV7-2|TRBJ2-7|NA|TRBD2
CASSSLAGGRREQYF
TGTGCCAGCAGCTCCCTAGCGGGGGGGCGCCGCGAGCAGTACTTC
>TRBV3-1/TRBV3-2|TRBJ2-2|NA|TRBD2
CASNSAGGDTGELFF
TGTGCCAGCAACTCTGCGGGGGGCGACACCGGGGAGCTGTTTTTT
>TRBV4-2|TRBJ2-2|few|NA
CASSQARGTGELFF
TGTGCCAGCAGCCAAGCTAGGGGCACCGGGGAGCTGTTTTTT
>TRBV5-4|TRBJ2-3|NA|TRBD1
CASSPEVRTGTDTQYF
TGTGCCAGCAGCCCAGAAGTCCGGACAGGTACAGATACGCAGTATTTT
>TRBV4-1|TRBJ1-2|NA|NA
CASSQAADTSVYGYTF
TGCGCCAGCAGCCAAGCCGCGGACACCTCGGTCTATGGCTACACCTTC
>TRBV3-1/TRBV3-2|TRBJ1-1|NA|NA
CASSQIAIPEAFF
TGTGCCAGCAGCCAAATCGCTATTCCTGAAGCTTTCTTT
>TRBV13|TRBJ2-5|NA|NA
CASSLQAARETQYF
TGTGCCAGCAGCTTACAGGCTGCGCGAGAGACCCAGTACTTC
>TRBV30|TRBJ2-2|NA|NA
CALGGRGNTGELFF
TGTGCCTTGGGAGGTAGGGGGAACACCGGGGAGCTGTTTTTT
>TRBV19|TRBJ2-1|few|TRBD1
CASSMDRSSYNEQFF
TGTGCCAGTAGTATGGACAGGAGCTCCTACAATGAGCAGTTCTTC
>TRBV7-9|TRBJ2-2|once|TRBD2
CASSPLPRLAGTTGELFF
TGTGCCAGCAGCCCTCTTCCTCGGCTAGCGGGGACCACCGGGGAGCTGTTTTTT
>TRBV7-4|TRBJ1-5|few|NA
CASSLRQSIHHQPQHF
TGTGCCAGCAGCTTGAGGCAATCCATCCACCATCAGCCCCAGCATTTT
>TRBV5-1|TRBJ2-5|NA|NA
CASSLSSQETQYF
TGCGCCAGCAGCTTGTCCAGCCAAGAGACCCAGTACTTC
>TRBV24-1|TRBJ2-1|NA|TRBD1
CATSDTGQVNEQFF
TGTGCCACCAGTGATACCGGACAGGTCAATGAGCAGTTCTTC
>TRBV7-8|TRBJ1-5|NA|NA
CASSLEGGLGNQPQHF
TGTGCCAGCAGCTTAGAGGGGGGGCTCGGCAATCAGCCCCAGCATTTT
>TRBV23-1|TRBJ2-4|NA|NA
CASSQRGRMDIQYF
TGCGCCAGCAGTCAACGGGGAAGGATGGACATTCAGTACTTC
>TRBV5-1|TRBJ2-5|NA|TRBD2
CASSLDRGGGETQYF
TGCGCCAGCAGCTTGGATCGCGGGGGGGGAGAGACCCAGTACTTC
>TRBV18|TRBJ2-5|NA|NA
CASSPRGPPETQYF
TGTGCCAGCTCACCGCGGGGGCCACCAGAGACCCAGTACTTC
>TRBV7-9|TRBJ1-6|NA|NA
CASCRGGLLGQMDSPLHF
TGTGCCAGCTGTAGAGGAGGGCTTCTAGGGCAAATGGATTCACCCCTCCACTTT
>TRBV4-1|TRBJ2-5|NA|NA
CASSQDRAAGETQYF
TGCGCCAGCAGCCAAGATCGAGCAGCAGGGGAGACCCAGTACTTC
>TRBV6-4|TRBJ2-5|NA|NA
CASSDSGDSQETQYF
TGTGCCAGCAGTGACTCGGGGGACTCACAAGAGACCCAGTACTTC
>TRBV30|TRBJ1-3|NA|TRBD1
CAWSVQGTSGNTIYF
TGTGCCTGGAGTGTACAGGGGACATCCGGAAACACCATATATTTT
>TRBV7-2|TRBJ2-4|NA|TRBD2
CASSSALNRGGAKNIQYF
TGTGCCAGCAGCTCCGCGTTAAACCGGGGGGGGGCCAAAAACATTCAGTACTTC
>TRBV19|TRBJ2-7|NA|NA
CASSIGQGGDEQYF
TGTGCCAGTAGTATCGGGCAGGGCGGGGACGAGCAGTACTTC
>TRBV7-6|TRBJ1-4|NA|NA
CASSLASGSLNEKLFF
TGTGCCAGCAGCTTAGCCAGCGGCAGTTTAAATGAAAAACTGTTTTTT
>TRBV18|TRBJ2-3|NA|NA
CASSPELTDTQYF
TGTGCCAGCTCACCCGAACTCACAGATACGCAGTATTTT
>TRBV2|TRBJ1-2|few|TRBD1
CASSFYRGGYTF
TGTGCCAGCAGTTTTTACAGGGGTGGCTACACCTTC
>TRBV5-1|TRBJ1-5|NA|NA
CASSSSGLNQPQHF
TGCGCCAGCAGCTCGTCAGGGTTAAATCAGCCCCAGCATTTT
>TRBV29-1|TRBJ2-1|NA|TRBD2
CSVRLAGGPRMFF
TGCAGCGTCAGACTAGCGGGGGGGCCTAGGATGTTCTTC
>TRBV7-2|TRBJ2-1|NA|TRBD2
CASTNLAGRNEQFF
TGTGCCAGCACCAATCTAGCGGGGAGGAATGAGCAGTTCTTC
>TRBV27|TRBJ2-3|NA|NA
CASSLQSAANTQYF
TGTGCCAGCAGCCTACAATCCGCGGCCAATACGCAGTATTTT
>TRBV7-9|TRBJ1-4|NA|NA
CASSRRTEGEKLFF
TGTGCCAGCAGCCGCCGGACAGAAGGTGAAAAACTGTTTTTT
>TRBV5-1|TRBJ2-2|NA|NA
CASSEGANTGELFF
TGCGCCAGCAGCGAGGGAGCTAATACCGGGGAGCTGTTTTTT
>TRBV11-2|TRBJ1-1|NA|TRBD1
CASSFGNRGTEAFF
TGTGCCAGCAGCTTCGGCAACAGGGGTACTGAAGCTTTCTTT
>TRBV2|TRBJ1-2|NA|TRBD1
CASTREGQGFNGYTF
TGTGCCAGCACCAGAGAGGGACAGGGATTTAATGGCTACACCTTC
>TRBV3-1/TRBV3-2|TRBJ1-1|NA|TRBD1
CASSRGTGGARGTEAFF
TGTGCCAGCAGCCGAGGGACAGGGGGCGCCCGGGGCACTGAAGCTTTCTTT
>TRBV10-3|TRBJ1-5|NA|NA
CATGTLYSNQPQHF
TGTGCCACGGGGACACTTTATAGCAATCAGCCCCAGCATTTT
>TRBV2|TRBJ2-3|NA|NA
CARGKEGQSTDTQYF
TGTGCCAGGGGGAAGGAGGGGCAGAGCACAGATACGCAGTATTTT
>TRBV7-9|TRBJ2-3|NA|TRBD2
CASSPGLAGLLSDTQYF
TGTGCCAGCAGCCCCGGACTAGCGGGGTTGTTGTCGGATACGCAGTATTTT
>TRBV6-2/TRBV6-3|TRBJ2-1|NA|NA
CASSYGAGLVDNEQFF
TGTGCCAGCAGTTACGGCGCAGGCCTTGTGGACAATGAGCAGTTCTTC